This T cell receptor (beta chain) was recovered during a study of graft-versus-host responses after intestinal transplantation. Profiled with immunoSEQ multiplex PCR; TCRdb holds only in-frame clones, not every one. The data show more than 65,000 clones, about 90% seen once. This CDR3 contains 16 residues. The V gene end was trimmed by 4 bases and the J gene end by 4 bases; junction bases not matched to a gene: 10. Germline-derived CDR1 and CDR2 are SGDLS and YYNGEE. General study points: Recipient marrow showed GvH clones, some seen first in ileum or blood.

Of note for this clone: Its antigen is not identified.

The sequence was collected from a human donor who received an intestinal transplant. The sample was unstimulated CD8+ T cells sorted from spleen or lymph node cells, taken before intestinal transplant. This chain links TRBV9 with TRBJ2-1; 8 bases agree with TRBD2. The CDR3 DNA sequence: TGTGCCAGCAGCCTTAGAGCGGCGGGGGGTTACAATGAGCAGTTCTTC. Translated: CASSLRAAGGYNEQFF.